This T cell receptor (beta chain) is from a study of radiation and T cells in renal cell carcinoma. General study points: In blood, top tumor clones expanded by 2 weeks, shrinking by 4. Without pretreatment biopsies, baseline tumor clonotype presence was undetermined.

This clone was detected ten times or more. What it binds is unknown. Regarding time point: blood 2 weeks post-SBRT. Documented treatment: 15 Gy SBRT to primary tumor, nephrectomy 4 weeks later. After SBRT, blood was collected at 2 and 4 weeks, plus baseline. The tumor was a clear cell renal cell carcinoma. The CDR3 covers 15 residues. Trimming left V 1 base short and J 0 bases short, with 10 bases between. In germline, CDR1 is SEHNR, CDR2 FQNEAQ (reference sequence). Using immunoSEQ multiplex PCR, the repertoire was profiled, and TCRdb retains in-frame clones only, with some absent. There are about 120,000 clones in the sample; around 81% occur only once, and 4.5% to 7% lies in the top ten.

This TCR was recovered from a man aged 50-60 years with renal cell carcinoma. V is TRBV7-9 and J is TRBJ2-7, with a possible D match to TRBD2 (5 bases). The sample here was blood, taken from a patient whose treatment included radiotherapy and nephrectomy. DNA for the CDR3: TGTGCCAGCAGCTTAGGTACTAGTTTCTCCTACGAGCAGTACTTC. Translated: CASSLGTSFSYEQYF.